This T cell receptor (beta chain) was retrieved from a study of human T cells and chemical hapten exposure. About the study: Application of 0.01% DPC to the upper back was done by patch test, with a reading at 6 days.

Time point: patch test 2, 6 weeks after DPC sensitization. The sample's treatment: therapeutic diphenylcyclopropenone sensitization with weekly scalp DPC. Study results and caveats: Clustering by CDR3 similarity yielded significantly more large clusters from expanded TCRs than controls.

The library gave individual cDNA molecules unique molecular identifiers. One entry per CDR3 protein results from TCRdb running MiXCR on the RACE reads. The sample yields about 140,000 distinct CDR3 sequences, about an eighth seen once. Germline V gives CDR1 SGHTA, CDR2 FQGNSA. This CDR3 is built from 14 residues. V lost 7 bases and J 9 bases, leaving 19 bases between the germline ends. With respect to this clonotype: Its target is not known.

The V and J genes are TRBV7-2 and TRBJ2-1; a possible D gene is TRBD2 (7 bases). The TCR was taken from a woman aged 45-59 years with alopecia areata. Some clones in this sample may be carry-over from other donors' samples. The specimen was whole blood, collected in connection with sensitization to the hapten diphenylcyclopropenone (DPC). This CDR3 is CASKMSRGAFEQFF. CDR3 DNA sequence: TGTGCCAGCAAAATGAGCCGGGGGGCGTTTGAGCAGTTCTTC.